The 2 T cell receptor beta chains below all came from one sample that was sequenced in a study of PD-L1 blockade in urothelial cancer. The time point denotes: peripheral blood 6 weeks after treatment start. Produced via immunoSEQ multiplex PCR; TCRdb's table is partial and in-frame only. This sample has about 120,000 clones, with more than 75% found just once. Sample: PBMCs, taken around atezolizumab (anti-PD-L1) treatment. These receptors all come from a man aged 50 to 60 with urothelial cancer.

This clone is a singleton in its sample. The chain uses TRBV9 and TRBJ2-3, with 15 positions matching TRBD2. CDR1 and CDR2 (germline): SGDLS, YYNGEE. This CDR3 is 20 amino acids long. The V gene end was trimmed by 4 bases and the J gene end by 3 bases; junction bases not matched to a gene: 15. CDR3 sequence: CASSLLEGLAGGGRTDTQYF. In DNA, the CDR3 is TGTGCCAGCAGCCTTTTAGAGGGACTAGCGGGAGGCGGTCGGACAGATACGCAGTATTTT. Looking up the rest from reference TRBV9 and TRBJ2-3 gives the full variable domain: DSGVTQTPKHLITATGQRVTLRCSPRSGDLSVYWYQQSLDQGLQFLIQYYNGEERAKGNILERFSAQQFPDLHSELNLSSLELGDSALYFCASSLLEGLAGGGRTDTQYFGPGTRLTVL.

This sequence joins TRBV28 and TRBJ1-4, with 8 positions matching TRBD1. V lost 5 bases, J lost 4 bases, and 6 bases stayed unmatched. The CDR3 sequence is 15 residues long. Per germline, CDR1 MDHEN and CDR2 SYDVKM. The CDR3 protein is CASSPDRGFNEKLFF. In nucleotides, the CDR3 is TGTGCCAGCAGTCCCGACAGGGGATTTAATGAAAAACTGTTTTTT. Based on the CDR3 plus reference TRBV28 and TRBJ1-4, the full variable domain is DVKVTQSSRYLVKRTGEKVFLECVQDMDHENMFWYRQDPGLGLRLIYFSYDVKMKEKGDIPEGYSVSREKKERFSLILESASTNQTSMYLCASSPDRGFNEKLFFGSGTQLSVL.